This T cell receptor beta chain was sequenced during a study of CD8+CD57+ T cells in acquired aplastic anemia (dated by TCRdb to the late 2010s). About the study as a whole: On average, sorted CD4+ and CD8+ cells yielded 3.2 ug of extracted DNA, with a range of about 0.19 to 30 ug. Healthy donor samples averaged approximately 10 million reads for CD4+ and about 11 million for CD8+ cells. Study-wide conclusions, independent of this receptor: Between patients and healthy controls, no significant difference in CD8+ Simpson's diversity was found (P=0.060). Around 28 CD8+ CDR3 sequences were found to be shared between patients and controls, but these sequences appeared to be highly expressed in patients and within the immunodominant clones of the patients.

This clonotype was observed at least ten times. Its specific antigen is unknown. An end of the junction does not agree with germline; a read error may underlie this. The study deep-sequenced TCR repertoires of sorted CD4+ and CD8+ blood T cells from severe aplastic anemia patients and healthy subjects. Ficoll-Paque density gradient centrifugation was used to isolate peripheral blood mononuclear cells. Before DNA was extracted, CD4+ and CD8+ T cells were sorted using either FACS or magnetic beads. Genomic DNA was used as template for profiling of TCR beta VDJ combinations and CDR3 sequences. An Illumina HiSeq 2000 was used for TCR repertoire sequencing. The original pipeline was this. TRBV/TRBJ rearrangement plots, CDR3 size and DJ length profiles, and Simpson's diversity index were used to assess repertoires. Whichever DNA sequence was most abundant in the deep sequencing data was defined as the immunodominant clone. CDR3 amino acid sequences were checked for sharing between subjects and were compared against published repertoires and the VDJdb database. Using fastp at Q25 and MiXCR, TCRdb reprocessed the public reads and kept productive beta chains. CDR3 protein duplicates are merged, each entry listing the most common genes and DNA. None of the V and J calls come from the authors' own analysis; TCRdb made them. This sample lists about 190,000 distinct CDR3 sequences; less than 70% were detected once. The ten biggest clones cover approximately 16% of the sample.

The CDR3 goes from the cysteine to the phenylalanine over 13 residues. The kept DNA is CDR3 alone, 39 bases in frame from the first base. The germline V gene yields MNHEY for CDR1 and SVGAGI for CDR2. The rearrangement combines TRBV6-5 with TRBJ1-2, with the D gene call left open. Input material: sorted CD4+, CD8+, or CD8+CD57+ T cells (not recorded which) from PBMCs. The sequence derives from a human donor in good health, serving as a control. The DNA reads TGTGCCAGCAGTAAGGGAACTAAATATGGCTACACCTTC. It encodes CASSKGTKYGYTF.